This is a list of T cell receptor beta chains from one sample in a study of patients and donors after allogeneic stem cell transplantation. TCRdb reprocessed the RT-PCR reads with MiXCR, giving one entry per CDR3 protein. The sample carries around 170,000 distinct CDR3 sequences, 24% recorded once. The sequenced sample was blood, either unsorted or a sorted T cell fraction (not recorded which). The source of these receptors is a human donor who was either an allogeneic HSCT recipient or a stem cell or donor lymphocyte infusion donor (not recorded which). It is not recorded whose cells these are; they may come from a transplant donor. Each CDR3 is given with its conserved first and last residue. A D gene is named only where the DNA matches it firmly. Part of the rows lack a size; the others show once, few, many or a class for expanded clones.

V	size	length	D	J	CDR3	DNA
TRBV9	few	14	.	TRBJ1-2	CASSGQQGLEGYTF	TGTGCCAGCAGCGGCCAACAGGGATTAGAGGGCTACACCTTC
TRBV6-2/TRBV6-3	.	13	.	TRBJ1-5	CASSLTTAQPQHF	TGTGCCAGCAGCCTCACTACAGCTCAGCCCCAGCATTTT
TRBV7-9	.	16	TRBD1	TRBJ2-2	CASSQGDRTNTGELFF	TGTGCCAGTAGCCAGGGGGACAGGACGAACACCGGGGAGCTGTTTTTT
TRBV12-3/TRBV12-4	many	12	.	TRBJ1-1	CASSGQWAEAFF	TGTGCCAGCAGTGGACAGTGGGCTGAAGCTTTCTTT
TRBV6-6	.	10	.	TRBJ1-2	CASSSYGYTF	TGTGCCAGCAGTTCATATGGCTACACCTTC
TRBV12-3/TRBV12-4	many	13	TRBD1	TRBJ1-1	CASSLNRDSEAFF	TGTGCCAGCAGCCTCAACCGGGACAGCGAAGCTTTCTTT
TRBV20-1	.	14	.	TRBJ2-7	CSAPVGQVTYEQYF	TGCAGTGCCCCCGTAGGGCAGGTAACCTACGAGCAGTACTTC
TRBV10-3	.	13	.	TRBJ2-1	CAISVLVYNEQFF	TGTGCCATCAGTGTTCTAGTTTACAATGAGCAGTTCTTC
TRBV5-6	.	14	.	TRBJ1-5	CASSLGVTWGPQHF	TGTGCCAGCAGCTTGGGAGTTACGTGGGGGCCCCAGCATTTT
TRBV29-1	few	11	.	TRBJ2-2	CSVERAGELFF	TGCAGCGTTGAACGGGCCGGGGAGCTGTTTTTT
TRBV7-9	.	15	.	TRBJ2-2	CASSLVGPILRELFF	TGTGCCAGCAGCTTAGTAGGCCCAATTCTCAGGGAGCTGTTTTTT
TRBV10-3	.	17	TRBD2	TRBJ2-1	CAISESTTSGMYNEQFF	TGTGCCATCAGTGAGTCGACCACTAGCGGGATGTACAATGAGCAGTTCTTC
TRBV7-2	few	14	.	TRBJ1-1	CASSPTSMNTEAFF	TGTGCCAGCAGCCCAACCTCAATGAACACTGAAGCTTTCTTT
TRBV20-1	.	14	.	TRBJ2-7	CSASARGALNEQYF	TGCAGTGCTTCCGCCCGGGGGGCACTCAACGAGCAGTACTTC
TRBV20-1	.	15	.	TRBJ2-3	CSARDVGGSTDTQYF	TGCAGTGCTAGAGATGTTGGGGGGAGCACAGATACGCAGTATTTT
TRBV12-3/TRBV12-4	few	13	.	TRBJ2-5	CASSLWRRETQYF	TGTGCCAGCAGTTTATGGCGGCGTGAGACCCAGTACTTC
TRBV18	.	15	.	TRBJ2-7	CASSPPGTVSYEQYF	TGTGCCAGCTCACCACCGGGAACTGTCTCCTACGAGCAGTACTTC
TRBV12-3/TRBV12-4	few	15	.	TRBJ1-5	CASSRRTVSNQPQHF	TGTGCCAGCAGTCGTCGGACAGTTAGCAATCAGCCCCAGCATTTT
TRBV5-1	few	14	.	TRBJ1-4	CASSWGTEDEKLFF	TGCGCCAGCAGCTGGGGGACGGAGGATGAAAAACTGTTTTTT
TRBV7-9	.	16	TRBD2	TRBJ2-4	CASSVTSGAAKNIQYF	TGTGCCAGCAGCGTTACTAGCGGGGCGGCCAAAAACATTCAGTACTTC
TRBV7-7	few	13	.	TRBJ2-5	CASSLLRAETQYF	TGTGCCAGCAGCTTATTGAGGGCAGAGACCCAGTACTTC
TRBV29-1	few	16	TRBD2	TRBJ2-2	CSVETGLAENTGELFF	TGCAGCGTTGAAACCGGACTAGCGGAGAACACCGGGGAGCTGTTTTTT
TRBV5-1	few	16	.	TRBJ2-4	CASSFGHSLAKNIQYF	TGCGCCAGCAGCTTCGGACACAGTTTAGCCAAAAACATTCAGTACTTC
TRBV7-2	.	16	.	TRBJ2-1	CASSLASSASLNEQFF	TGTGCCAGCAGCTTAGCGTCGTCTGCTAGTTTGAATGAGCAGTTCTTC
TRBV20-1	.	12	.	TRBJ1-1	CSARRGDAEAFF	TGCAGTGCTCGTAGGGGGGACGCTGAAGCTTTCTTT
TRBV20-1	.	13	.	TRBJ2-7	CSARRGLTYEQYF	TGCAGTGCTAGGAGGGGCCTCACCTACGAGCAGTACTTC
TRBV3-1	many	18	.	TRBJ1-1	CASSQDISGTFLNTEAFF	TGTGCCAGCAGCCAAGATATCTCGGGGACCTTTCTGAACACTGAAGCTTTCTTT
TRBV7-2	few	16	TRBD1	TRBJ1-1	CASSLDRGFMNTEAFF	TGTGCCAGCAGCTTAGACAGGGGTTTTATGAACACTGAAGCTTTCTTT
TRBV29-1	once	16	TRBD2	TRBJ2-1	CSVEDLGGSSYNEQFF	TGCAGCGTTGAAGATCTGGGCGGGAGCTCCTACAATGAGCAGTTCTTC
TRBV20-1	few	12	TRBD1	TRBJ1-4	CSGTGKDEKLFF	TGCAGTGGGACAGGGAAGGATGAAAAACTGTTTTTT
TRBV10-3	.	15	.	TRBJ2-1	CAISDWGSAGYEQFF	TGTGCCATCAGTGATTGGGGGTCCGCTGGGTATGAGCAGTTCTTC
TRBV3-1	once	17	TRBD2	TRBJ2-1	CASSQDRASGSYNEQFF	TGTGCCAGCAGCCAAGATCGGGCTAGCGGCTCCTACAATGAGCAGTTCTTC
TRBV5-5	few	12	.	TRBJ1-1	CASSSTNLEAFF	TGTGCCAGCAGCTCAACCAACCTCGAAGCTTTCTTT
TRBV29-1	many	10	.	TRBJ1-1	CSAVRLEAFF	TGCAGCGCCGTCCGGCTTGAAGCTTTCTTT
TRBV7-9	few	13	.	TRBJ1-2	CASSPGAPLGYTF	TGTGCCAGCAGCCCGGGGGCCCCCCTGGGCTACACCTTC
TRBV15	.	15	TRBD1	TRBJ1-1	CATSRDGTAPRGAFF	TGTGCCACCAGCAGAGATGGGACAGCCCCCCGGGGAGCTTTCTTT
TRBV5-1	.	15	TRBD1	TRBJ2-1	CASSATGQGGHEQFF	TGCGCCAGCAGCGCAACGGGACAGGGTGGCCATGAGCAGTTCTTC